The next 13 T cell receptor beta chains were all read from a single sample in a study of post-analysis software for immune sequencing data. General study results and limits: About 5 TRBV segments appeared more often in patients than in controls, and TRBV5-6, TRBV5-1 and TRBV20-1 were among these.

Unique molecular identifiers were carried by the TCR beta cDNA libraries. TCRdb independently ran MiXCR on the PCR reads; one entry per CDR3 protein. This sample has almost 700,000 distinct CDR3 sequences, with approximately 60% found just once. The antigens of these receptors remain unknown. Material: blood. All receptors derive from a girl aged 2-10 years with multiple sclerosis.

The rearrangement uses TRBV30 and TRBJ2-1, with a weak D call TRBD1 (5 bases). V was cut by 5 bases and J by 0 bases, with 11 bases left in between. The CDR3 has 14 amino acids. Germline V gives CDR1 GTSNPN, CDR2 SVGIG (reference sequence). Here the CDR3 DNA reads TGTGCCTGGCGTCACAGGAGCTCCTACAATGAGCAGTTCTTC. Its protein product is CAWRHRSSYNEQFF.

DNA of the CDR3: TGTGCCAGCAGCTTTGGGGGACTTCTCCACAATGAGCAGTTCTTC. Protein sequence: CASSFGGLLHNEQFF. The J gene is TRBJ2-1, the V gene TRBV13; weak D call: TRBD2 (6 bases). In germline, CDR1 is PRHDT, CDR2 FYEKMQ (reference sequence). V gave up 3 bases and J gave up 5 bases, with 14 bases separating them. The CDR3 spans 15 residues.

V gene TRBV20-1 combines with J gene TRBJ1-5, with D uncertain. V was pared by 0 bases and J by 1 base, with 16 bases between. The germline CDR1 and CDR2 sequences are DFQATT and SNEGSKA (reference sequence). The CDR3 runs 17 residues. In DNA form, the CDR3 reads TGCAGTGCTAGAGATTCAGAGGGCAGTCACAGCAATCAGCCCCAGCATTTT. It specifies CSARDSEGSHSNQPQHF.

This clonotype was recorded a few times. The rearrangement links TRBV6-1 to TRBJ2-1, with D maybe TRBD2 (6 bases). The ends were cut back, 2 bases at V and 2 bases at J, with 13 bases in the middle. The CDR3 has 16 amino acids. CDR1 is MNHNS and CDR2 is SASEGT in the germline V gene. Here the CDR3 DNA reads TGTGCCAGCAGTGAATCCGGCGGGGCAACCTACAATGAGCAGTTCTTC. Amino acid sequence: CASSESGGATYNEQFF.

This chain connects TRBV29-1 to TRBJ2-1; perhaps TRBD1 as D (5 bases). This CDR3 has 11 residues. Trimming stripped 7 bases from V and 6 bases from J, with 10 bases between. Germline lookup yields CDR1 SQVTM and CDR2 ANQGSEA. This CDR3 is CSGLDSNEQFF. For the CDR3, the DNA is TGCAGCGGCCTTGACAGCAATGAGCAGTTCTTC.

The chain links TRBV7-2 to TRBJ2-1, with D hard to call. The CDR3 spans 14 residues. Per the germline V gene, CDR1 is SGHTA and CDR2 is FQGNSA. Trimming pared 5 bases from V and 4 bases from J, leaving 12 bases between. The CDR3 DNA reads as TGTGCCAGCAGCACCTCCGGAGAGTACAATGAGCAGTTCTTC. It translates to CASSTSGEYNEQFF.

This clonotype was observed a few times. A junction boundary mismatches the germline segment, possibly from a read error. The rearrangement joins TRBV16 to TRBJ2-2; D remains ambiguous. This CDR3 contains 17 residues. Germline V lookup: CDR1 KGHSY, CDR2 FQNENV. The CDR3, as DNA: TGTGCCAGCAACCAATATGGAAGGCAGGCGAACACCGGGGAGCTGTTTTTT. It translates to CASNQYGRQANTGELFF.

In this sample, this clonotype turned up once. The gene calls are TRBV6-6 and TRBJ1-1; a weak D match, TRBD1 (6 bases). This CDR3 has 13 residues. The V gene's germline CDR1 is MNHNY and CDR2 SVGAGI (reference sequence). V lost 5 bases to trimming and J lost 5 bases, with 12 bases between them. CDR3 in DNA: TGTGCCAGCAGTATCCCACAGGGTACTGAAGCTTTCTTT. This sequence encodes CASSIPQGTEAFF.

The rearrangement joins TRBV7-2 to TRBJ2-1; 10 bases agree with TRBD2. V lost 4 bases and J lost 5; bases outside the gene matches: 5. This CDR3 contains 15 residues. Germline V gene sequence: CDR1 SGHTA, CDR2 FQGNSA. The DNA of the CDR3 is TGTGCCAGCAGCTCTCGACTAGCGGGTCACAATGAGCAGTTCTTC. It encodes CASSSRLAGHNEQFF.

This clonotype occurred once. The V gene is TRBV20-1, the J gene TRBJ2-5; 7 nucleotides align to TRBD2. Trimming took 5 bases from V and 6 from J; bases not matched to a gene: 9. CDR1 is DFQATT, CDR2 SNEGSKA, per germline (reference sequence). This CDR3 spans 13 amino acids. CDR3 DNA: TGCAGTGCTGCCGGCGGGAGCGAGAAGACCCAGTACTTC. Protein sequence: CSAAGGSEKTQYF.

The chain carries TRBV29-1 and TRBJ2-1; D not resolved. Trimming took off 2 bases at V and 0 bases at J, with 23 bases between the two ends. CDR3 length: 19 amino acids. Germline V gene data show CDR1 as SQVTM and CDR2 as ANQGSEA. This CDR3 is CSVETGSLVVESSYNEQFF. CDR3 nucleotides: TGCAGCGTTGAAACCGGGTCCCTTGTCGTCGAAAGCTCCTACAATGAGCAGTTCTTC.

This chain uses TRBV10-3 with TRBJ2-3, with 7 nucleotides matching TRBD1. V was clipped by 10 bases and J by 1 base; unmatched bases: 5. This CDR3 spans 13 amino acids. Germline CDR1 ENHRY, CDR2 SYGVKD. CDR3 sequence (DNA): TGTGCCACCTACAGGGGTGGCACAGATACGCAGTATTTT. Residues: CATYRGGTDTQYF.

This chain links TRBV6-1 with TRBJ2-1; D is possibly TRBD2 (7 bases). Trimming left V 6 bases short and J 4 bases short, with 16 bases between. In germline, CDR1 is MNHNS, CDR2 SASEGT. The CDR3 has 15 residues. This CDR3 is CASSPQAGAYNEQFF. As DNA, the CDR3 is TGTGCCAGCAGCCCCCAGGCGGGGGCTTACAATGAGCAGTTCTTC.